This passage covers 26 T cell receptor beta chains from one sample sequenced in a study of blood T cells in healthy people across ages. Using a J-beta primer mix together with a sample-barcoded 5' primer, a second PCR was run for about 6 to 12 cycles. Each CDR3 protein is one row after TCRdb ran MiXCR on the 5' RACE reads. The sample consists of approximately 800,000 distinct CDR3 sequences, around 50% of them appearing once. The sample was blood. These receptors came from a man aged 80 or over in good health.

The rearrangement uses TRBV12-3 or TRBV12-4 and TRBJ2-1; TRBD2 matches 8 bases. V lost 1 base and J lost 0; bases outside the gene matches: 5. The CDR3 runs to 17 residues. For the CDR3, the DNA is TGTGCCAGCAGTTTAGGGATAGCGGGGAGCTCCTACAATGAGCAGTTCTTC. Translation: CASSLGIAGSSYNEQFF.

This clonotype was picked up a small number of times. The V and J genes are TRBV27 and TRBJ2-1; tentative D call: TRBD1 (6 bases). The CDR3 extends over 13 amino acids. The germline CDR1 and CDR2 sequences are MNHEY and SMNVEV (reference sequence). V lost 7 bases to trimming and J lost 10 bases, with 17 bases between them. The CDR3 coding sequence is TGTGCCAGCACCCAGGGGATGGCCATAGAGCAGTTCTTC. It codes for CASTQGMAIEQFF.

The CDR3 sequence is CASSGTSGSGSDTQYF. The CDR3 bases are TGTGCCAGCAGCGGGACTAGCGGGAGCGGATCGGATACGCAGTATTTT. This chain joins TRBV12-3 or TRBV12-4 and TRBJ2-3; TRBD2 agrees at 14 bases. The CDR3 consists of 16 residues. V dropped 6 bases and J dropped 6; count of bases not matched to a gene: 8.

V and J are TRBV7-3 and TRBJ2-3; the match to TRBD2 covers 8 bases. CDR3 length equals 16 residues. With 3 bases clipped from V and 4 bases from J, the junction kept 9 bases outside the gene matches. Germline lookup yields CDR1 SGHTA and CDR2 FQGTGA. The CDR3 DNA follows: TGTGCCAGCAGCTTCGGACTAGCTGGCGGCGCAGATACGCAGTATTTT. Encoded protein: CASSFGLAGGADTQYF.

The chain carries TRBV7-2 and TRBJ2-5; D gene unclear. The germline CDR1 and CDR2 sequences are SGHTA and FQGNSA. The ends were cut back, 6 bases at V and 1 base at J, with 18 bases in the middle. The CDR3 totals 16 residues. The chain's CDR3 is CASSSTLNRAQETQYF. The CDR3 nucleotides read TGTGCCAGCAGTTCCACATTAAACAGAGCCCAAGAGACCCAGTACTTC.

This clonotype was observed a handful of times. This chain links TRBV4-3 with TRBJ2-3; D is undetermined. In germline, CDR1 is LGHNA, CDR2 YSLEER. Trimming stripped 5 bases from V and 0 bases from J, with 15 bases between. This CDR3 has 16 amino acids. The chain's CDR3 is CASSDSGSTSTDTQYF. DNA of the CDR3: TGCGCCAGCAGCGATTCAGGCTCTACTAGCACAGATACGCAGTATTTT.

The CDR3, as DNA: TGCAGTGCTAGAGTACAGGGCAATGAGCAGTTCTTC. Translated, it gives CSARVQGNEQFF. The chain employs TRBV20-1 and TRBJ2-1; maybe TRBD1 (6 bases). Deletions cut 1 base from V and 6 bases from J, with 7 bases between. Per the germline V gene, CDR1 is DFQATT and CDR2 is SNEGSKA (reference sequence). The CDR3 length is 12 residues.

This clonotype was detected only a few times. This chain connects TRBV7-2 to TRBJ2-7, with 8 bases aligning to TRBD2. Germline lookup yields CDR1 SGHTA and CDR2 FQGNSA. V trimming: 4 bases; J trimming: 2 bases; junction bases outside the gene matches: 7. The CDR3 sequence is 15 residues long. The CDR3 protein is CASSSGSGITYEQYF. CDR3 in DNA: TGTGCCAGCAGCTCGGGTAGCGGGATAACCTACGAGCAGTACTTC.

This clonotype occurred a few times. The rearrangement uses TRBV9 and TRBJ1-4, with D unclear. This CDR3 has 15 residues. Trimming took off 2 bases at V and 6 bases at J, with 14 bases between the two ends. Germline CDR1 is SGDLS and CDR2 is YYNGEE. The CDR3 region is CASSVGSSVDEKLFF. The CDR3 DNA follows: TGTGCCAGCAGCGTTGGCTCCTCAGTGGATGAAAAACTGTTTTTT.

A word on this clonotype: Germline and junction disagree at one end, which may indicate a read error. The rearrangement joins TRBV7-2 to TRBJ2-3; 7 nucleotides line up with TRBD1. The CDR3 sequence is 13 residues long. Per the germline V gene, CDR1 is SGHTA and CDR2 is FQGNSA. The CDR3 reads CASTLQGSYTRYF. The CDR3 nucleotides read TGTGCCAGCACCCTACAGGGGTCCTATACGCGGTATTTT.

This clonotype has only a few counts. The J gene is TRBJ2-7, the V gene TRBV12-3 or TRBV12-4; 16 nucleotides agree with TRBD2. The trim removed 9 bases at V and 5 bases at J, leaving 10 bases unmatched. This CDR3 is built from 16 residues. Here the CDR3 reads CASGTSGRALKNEQYF. The CDR3, as DNA: TGTGCCAGTGGGACTAGCGGGAGGGCCTTAAAGAACGAGCAGTACTTC.

This clonotype has more than one count but fewer than ten. This chain connects TRBV7-3 to TRBJ2-7, with 11 bases identical to TRBD1. In germline, CDR1 is SGHTA, CDR2 FQGTGA. The CDR3 has 15 residues. Trimming took 5 bases from V and 3 from J; bases not matched to a gene: 6. The DNA for the CDR3 is TGTGCCAGCAGCCTCACCGGGACAGGGGGCTACGAGCAGTACTTC. Protein sequence: CASSLTGTGGYEQYF. Supplemented by reference TRBV7-3 and TRBJ2-7, the full variable domain reads GAGVSQTPSNKVTEKGKYVELRCDPISGHTALYWYRQSLGQGPEFLIYFQGTGAADDSGLPNDRFFAVRPEGSVSTLKIQRTERGDSAVYLCASSLTGTGGYEQYFGPGTRLTVT.

The chain has TRBV7-2 and TRBJ2-5; TRBD2 agrees at 9 bases. The CDR3 has 14 residues. In germline, CDR1 is SGHTA, CDR2 FQGNSA. The ends lost 5 bases at V and 5 bases at J; junction bases unmatched: 6. The CDR3 coding sequence is TGTGCCAGCAGCCCCCGGACTAGCGCGGAGACCCAGTACTTC. This codes for CASSPRTSAETQYF.

The rearrangement uses TRBV29-1 and TRBJ2-7; 9 bases align to TRBD1. Germline V CDR1 and CDR2: SQVTM, ANQGSEA. The CDR3 totals 14 residues. The V and J ends lost 5 bases and 5 bases, in that order; junction bases with no gene match: 10. The CDR3 sequence is CSVLAWDRVNEQYF. The CDR3 DNA sequence: TGCAGCGTTCTTGCATGGGACAGGGTCAACGAGCAGTACTTC.

The V and J genes are TRBV29-1 and TRBJ1-2, with a weak D call TRBD1 (5 bases). V lost 4 bases and J lost 5, with 20 bases in between. Germline V lookup: CDR1 SQVTM, CDR2 ANQGSEA. The CDR3 covers 15 residues. CDR3 coding DNA: TGCAGCGTTGGGGGTCAGGGATCATTGGAGTATGGCTACACCTTC. This codes for CSVGGQGSLEYGYTF.

The CDR3 sequence: CASSWMPGTGRKVQYF. In DNA, the CDR3 is TGTGCCAGCAGCTGGATGCCTGGGACAGGGCGAAAGGTTCAGTACTTC. The chain uses TRBV5-8 and TRBJ2-7; TRBD1 matches 9 bases. V lost 3 bases, J lost 10 bases, and 17 bases stayed unmatched. From germline, CDR1 is SGHTS and CDR2 YDEGEE. The CDR3 spans 16 residues.

This clonotype showed up just a few times. The rearrangement joins TRBV5-1 to TRBJ2-7, with D perhaps TRBD2 (5 bases). V was shortened by 0 bases and J by 3 bases, with 13 bases between the two germline ends. The CDR3 totals 15 residues. Germline V gene lookup returns CDR1 SGHRS and CDR2 YFSETQ. The chain's CDR3 is CASSLVVAGDYEQYF. CDR3 sequence (DNA): TGCGCCAGCAGCTTGGTTGTGGCGGGTGACTACGAGCAGTACTTC.

This clonotype was detected only a few times. The chain combines TRBV29-1 with TRBJ2-2, with D possibly matching TRBD1 (8 bases). The CDR3 is made up of 13 amino acids. V lost 5 bases to trimming and J lost 7 bases, with 14 bases between them. Germline CDR1 is SQVTM and CDR2 is ANQGSEA. CDR3 loop: CSVTTGGVGELFF. The CDR3, as DNA: TGCAGCGTTACAACAGGGGGGGTCGGGGAGCTGTTTTTT.

This chain connects TRBV5-1 to TRBJ2-5; TRBD2 is a possible D gene (6 bases). The germline V gene encodes CDR1 SGHRS and CDR2 YFSETQ. The CDR3 is 14 residues long. The V end lost 4 bases, the J end lost 5 bases, and 15 bases lay between the germline ends. The CDR3 bases are TGCGCCAGCAGCCTGCGGGACTTCGAGGAGACCCAGTACTTC. Its protein is CASSLRDFEETQYF. Full variable domain (missing parts from reference TRBV5-1 and TRBJ2-5): KAGVTQTPRYLIKTRGQQVTLSCSPISGHRSVSWYQQTPGQGLQFLFEYFSETQRNKGNFPGRFSGRQFSNSRSEMNVSTLELGDSALYLCASSLRDFEETQYFGPGTRLLVL.

Comment on this clonotype: One junction end disagrees with the germline gene, perhaps due to a read error. V usage is TRBV28 and J usage is TRBJ2-1, with 14 bases fitting TRBD2. CDR1 MDHEN and CDR2 SYDVKM come from the germline V gene. This CDR3 has 17 amino acids. The CDR3 DNA sequence: TGTGCCCGCAGTGGGACTAGCGGGAGAAACCCTTACAATGAGCAGTTCTTC. Translated, it gives CARSGTSGRNPYNEQFF.

The table lists this clonotype with many counts. The chain couples TRBV9 to TRBJ2-7, with D hard to call. The CDR3 length is 15 residues. The ends were cut back, 4 bases at V and 3 bases at J, with 17 bases in the middle. The germline V gene has CDR1 SGDLS and CDR2 YYNGEE. CDR3 amino acids: CASSPRAAEYYEQYF. The DNA of the CDR3 is TGTGCCAGCAGCCCCCGGGCGGCGGAGTACTACGAGCAGTACTTC.

This clonotype was observed many times. The chain joins TRBV4-3 to TRBJ2-7; a weak D match, TRBD2 (6 bases). The length of the CDR3 is 14 residues. The germline V and J ends were trimmed by 1 base and 3 bases, with 10 bases remaining between them. Germline loops: CDR1 LGHNA, CDR2 YSLEER. CDR3 loop: CASSQGLEGYEQYF. The CDR3 nucleotides are TGCGCCAGCAGCCAAGGACTAGAGGGCTACGAGCAGTACTTC.

This clonotype turned up a few times. V gene TRBV11-2 combines with J gene TRBJ2-1, with D perhaps TRBD1 or TRBD2 (6 bases each). There are 17 residues in the CDR3. Germline values: CDR1 SGHAT, CDR2 FQNNGV. The V gene lost 2 bases and the J gene lost 6 bases, with 20 bases spanning the gap. In DNA form, the CDR3 reads TGTGCCAGCAGCTTATCCCCGGGACTCCAGGGGAGCAATGAGCAGTTCTTC. It specifies CASSLSPGLQGSNEQFF.

V is TRBV27 and J is TRBJ2-5; D not resolved. The CDR3 runs 13 residues. V gave up 6 bases and J gave up 2 bases, with 10 bases separating them. The germline CDR1 and CDR2 sequences are MNHEY and SMNVEV (reference sequence). CDR3 DNA: TGTGCCAGCAGGACCGCCAGACAAGAGACCCAGTACTTC. Protein: CASRTARQETQYF.

This chain connects TRBV7-8 to TRBJ2-1; 10 bases line up with TRBD2. The trim removed 2 bases at V and 8 bases at J, leaving 6 bases unmatched. This CDR3 spans 15 amino acids. Germline lookup yields CDR1 SGHVS and CDR2 FQNEAQ. Written as DNA, the CDR3 is TGTGCCAGCAGCTTACTTAGCGGGAGGATGTATGAGCAGTTCTTC. Protein product: CASSLLSGRMYEQFF.

The CDR3 spells CSVVDRKGDIQYF. The CDR3 DNA sequence: TGCAGCGTTGTGGACAGGAAGGGGGACATTCAGTACTTC. The chain has TRBV29-1 and TRBJ2-4; 7 bases align to TRBD1. CDR3 length: 13 amino acids. Germline CDR1 SQVTM, CDR2 ANQGSEA. J was trimmed by 8 bases and V by 4 bases; bases with no gene match: 8.